The clone carrying this TCR beta chain was recorded at least ten times. Its specificity is unknown. TCRdb fed the 5' RACE reads into MiXCR, producing one record per CDR3 protein. The sample holds some 250,000 distinct CDR3 sequences; approximately 3.5% are singletons and the top ten take under 20%. This entry is derived from a study of T cells after yellow fever vaccination. The CDR3 spans 14 residues. V shed 6 bases and J 3 bases; nucleotides not matched to a gene: 4. General study points: Abundant clonotypes from the bulk population could get into FACS-sorted repertoires as contaminants.

This TCR came from a man aged 18 to 29 who received the YFV17D yellow fever vaccine. This chain uses TRBV12-3 or TRBV12-4 with TRBJ2-7; TRBD1 matches at 11 bases. Source: PBMCs, taken 15 days after the yellow fever booster vaccination. The CDR3 DNA follows: TGTGCCAGCAGCGCCGGGACAGGGGGCTACGAGCAGTACTTC. Translation gives CASSAGTGGYEQYF.